This TCR beta chain was profiled in a study of T cells after yellow fever vaccination. It was through 5'RACE template switching that TCR cDNA was made, with a universal primer site and UMIs added. Each CDR3 protein gets one entry after TCRdb re-called the 5' RACE reads with MiXCR. The sample has about 170,000 distinct CDR3 sequences; 9.5% to 12% are singletons. Per the germline V gene, CDR1 is SGHAT and CDR2 is FQDESV (reference sequence). The CDR3 has 11 residues if both end residues are counted. This clonotype was seen a handful of times. The final CDR3 position lacks the conserved phenylalanine or tryptophan, pointing to a likely read error. No DNA is shown, since the ends of the CDR3 on it are uncertain; the CDR3 is the one TCRdb lists.

The chain recombines TRBV11-1 with TRBJ2-5; no DNA check was done on the table's D call, TRBD1. The source of this sequence is a man between 18 and 35 years old who received the YFV17D yellow fever vaccine. This material consisted of CD8+ T cells sorted from PBMCs, taken 15 days after the yellow fever booster vaccination. The CDR3 loop reads CASSSHRDISS.